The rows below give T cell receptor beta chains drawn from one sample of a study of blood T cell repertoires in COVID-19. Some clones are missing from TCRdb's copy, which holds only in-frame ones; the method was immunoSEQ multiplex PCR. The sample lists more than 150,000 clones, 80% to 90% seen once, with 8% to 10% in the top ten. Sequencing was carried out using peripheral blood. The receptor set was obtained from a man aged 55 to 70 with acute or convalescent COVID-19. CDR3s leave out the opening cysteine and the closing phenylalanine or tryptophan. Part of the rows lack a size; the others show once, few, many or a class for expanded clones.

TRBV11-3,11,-,ASSPPGYNEQF
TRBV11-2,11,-,ASSSDRNTEAF
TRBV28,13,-,ASSFLPSGTDTQY
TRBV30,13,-,AWSVPGLDNQPQH
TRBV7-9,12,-,ASSRGQGGREQY
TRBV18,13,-,ASSPGTGNNQPQH
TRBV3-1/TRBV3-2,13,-,ASSHKRDWTNEQF
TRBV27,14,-,ASSFTGVGFGQPQH
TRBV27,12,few,ASRWERESGEQF
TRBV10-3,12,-,AISTGQGRSPLH
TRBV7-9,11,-,ASSWSSYNEQF
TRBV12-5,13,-,ASGRGLQNTDTQY
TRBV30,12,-,AWSVRGGRQPQH
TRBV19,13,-,ASRRGDTNTDTQY
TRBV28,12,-,ASSGGWANSPLH
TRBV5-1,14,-,ASSLVAGGATWEQY
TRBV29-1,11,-,SVGTATGIVQY
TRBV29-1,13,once,SVTYGTGSSYEQY
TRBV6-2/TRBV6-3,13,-,ASSYEGREPYEQY
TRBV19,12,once,ASSLWTGSYEQY
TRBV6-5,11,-,ASSPRANQPQH
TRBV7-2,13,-,ASSLAGQLGVKQY
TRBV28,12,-,ASRTGTGGTEAF
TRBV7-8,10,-,ASSQNSYEQY
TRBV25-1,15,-,ASSESRTGPRGNTIY
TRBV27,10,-,ASSSGTKGYT
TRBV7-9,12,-,ASSPQGSGNTIY
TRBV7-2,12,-,ASSREGNTGELF
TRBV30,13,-,AWSRRETGDEKLF
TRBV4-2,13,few,ASSPTSGSSGELF
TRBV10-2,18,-,ASSARAGQGLNQNTGELF
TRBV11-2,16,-,ASSHSGLAGSNTGELF
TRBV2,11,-,ASMTGWSYEQY
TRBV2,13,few,ASSELAGRTGELF
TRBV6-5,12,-,ASSYSIGGDEQY
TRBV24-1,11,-,ATRGTGRNEQF
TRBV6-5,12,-,ASRRTGANYEQY
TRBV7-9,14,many,ASSLAAGVVPGELF
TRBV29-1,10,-,SGAGVNTEAF
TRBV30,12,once,AWNGGGRNQPQH
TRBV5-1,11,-,ASSWQGVETQY
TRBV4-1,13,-,ASSQMYLAKNIQY
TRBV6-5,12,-,ASSRGGSNQPQH
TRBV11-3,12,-,ASSLSAESGEQF
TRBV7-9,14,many,ASSSRVGESANEQF
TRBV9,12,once,ASSFTSMEPSQY
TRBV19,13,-,ASSNTGNLQETQY
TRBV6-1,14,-,ASSALGTYSSDTQY
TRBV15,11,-,ATSRDRREKLF
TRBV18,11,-,ASSLAGQTEAF
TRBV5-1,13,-,ASSSGLAVWNEQF
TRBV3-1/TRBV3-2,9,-,ASSLTDTQY
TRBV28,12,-,ASSSPGGPGGYT
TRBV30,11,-,AWSPDRGYGYT
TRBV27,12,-,ASSFQGGSYEQY
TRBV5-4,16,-,ASSPQTVAGGRGHEQF
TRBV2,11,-,ASRPQGDTEAF
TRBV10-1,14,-,ASSESGGSVNTEAF
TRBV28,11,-,ASSPPREETQY